This entry describes one T cell receptor (beta chain). The antigen remains undetermined. PCR amplification relied on 60 Vbeta primers (plus 13 Jbeta primers). Sequencing was performed with immunoSEQ multiplex PCR; in TCRdb, only in-frame clones are kept and a portion is missing. The repertoire has roughly 180,000 clones, about 81% of them found once; the top ten carry about 1.5%. This CDR3 is 15 amino acids long. V was clipped by 2 bases and J by 5 bases; unmatched bases: 4. Per germline, CDR1 SGHVS and CDR2 FNYEAQ. These data originate in a study of cytomegalovirus exposure and HLA in healthy donors. Study in general: Earlier results showed some 120 million unique TCR beta sequences derived from some 190 million T cells. Study-wide results and caveats: Earlier results showed most TCR beta V segments being productive about 87% or about 30% of the time.

The specimen was PBMCs. This chain uses TRBV7-6 with TRBJ2-7; TRBD2 agrees at 12 bases. The TCR sequence derives from a man aged 40-49 years in good health and CMV-seronegative. The CDR3 region is CASSLLAGGSHEQYF. CDR3 nucleotide sequence: TGTGCCAGCAGCTTACTAGCGGGAGGGTCCCACGAGCAGTACTTC.